This TCR beta chain was documented in a study of naive and memory T cell subsets. The CDR3 has 16 amino acids. V gave up 3 bases and J gave up 7 bases; unmatched junction bases: 8. Germline V CDR1 and CDR2: SGDLS, YYNGEE. As to this clonotype: Its antigen remains unknown.

General observations from the study: From naive to CM, EM and EMRA, diversity decreased and Gini increased. Clonotypes are single alpha or beta chains, not paired receptors.

Both TRBC1 and TRBC2 were covered by a beta constant-region primer of two equimolar oligonucleotides. TCRdb ran MiXCR on the UMI-ligation and nested PCR reads and lists one entry per CDR3 protein. The repertoire holds under 35,000 distinct CDR3 sequences, with about 10% as singletons. Material for sequencing was effector memory CD4+ T cells from blood. As to subset: effector memory, CD45RA- CD27-. The chain combines TRBV9 with TRBJ2-1, with TRBD2 matching over 12 bases. The TCR originated in a human donor in good health. The CDR3 loop is CASSEQTSGGLNEQFF. CDR3 bases: TGTGCCAGCAGCGAACAGACTAGCGGGGGTTTGAATGAGCAGTTCTTC.